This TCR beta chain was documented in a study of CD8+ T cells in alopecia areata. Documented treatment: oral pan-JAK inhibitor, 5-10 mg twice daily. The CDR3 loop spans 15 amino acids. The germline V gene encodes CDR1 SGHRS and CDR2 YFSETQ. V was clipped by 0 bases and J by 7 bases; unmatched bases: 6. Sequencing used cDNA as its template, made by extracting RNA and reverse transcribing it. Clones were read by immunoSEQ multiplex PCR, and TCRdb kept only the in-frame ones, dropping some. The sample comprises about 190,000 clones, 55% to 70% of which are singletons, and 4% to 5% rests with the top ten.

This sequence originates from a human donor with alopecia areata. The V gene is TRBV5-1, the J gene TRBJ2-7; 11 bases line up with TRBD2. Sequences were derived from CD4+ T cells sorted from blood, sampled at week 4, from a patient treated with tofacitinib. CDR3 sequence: CASSLVLAGVQEQYF. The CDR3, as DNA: TGCGCCAGCAGCTTGGTACTAGCGGGGGTGCAGGAGCAGTACTTC.